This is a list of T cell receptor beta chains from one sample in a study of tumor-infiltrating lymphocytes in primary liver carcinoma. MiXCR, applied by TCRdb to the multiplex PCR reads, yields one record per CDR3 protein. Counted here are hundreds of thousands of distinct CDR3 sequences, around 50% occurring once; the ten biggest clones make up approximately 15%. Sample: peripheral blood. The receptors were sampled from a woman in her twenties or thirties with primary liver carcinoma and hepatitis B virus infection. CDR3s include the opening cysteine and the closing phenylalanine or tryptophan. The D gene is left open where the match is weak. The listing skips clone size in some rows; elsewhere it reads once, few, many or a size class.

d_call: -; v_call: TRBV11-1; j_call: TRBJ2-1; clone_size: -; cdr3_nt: TGTGCCAGCAGCTTTGGAAGGGGATACTACGATGAGCAGTTCTTC; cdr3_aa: CASSFGRGYYDEQFF
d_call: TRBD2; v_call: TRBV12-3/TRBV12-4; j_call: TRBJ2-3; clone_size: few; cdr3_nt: TGTGCCAGCCTCCTAGCGGGAGGAGGAACAGATACGCAGTATTTT; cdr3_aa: CASLLAGGGTDTQYF
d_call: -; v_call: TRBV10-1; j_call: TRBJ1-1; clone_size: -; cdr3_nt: TGCGCCAGCAGTGCAGTTGACACTGAAGCTTTCTTT; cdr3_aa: CASSAVDTEAFF
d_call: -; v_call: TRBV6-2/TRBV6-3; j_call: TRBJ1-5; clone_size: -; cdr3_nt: TGTGCCAGCAGTTGCTTTGGACAGAATCAGCCCCAGCATTTT; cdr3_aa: CASSCFGQNQPQHF
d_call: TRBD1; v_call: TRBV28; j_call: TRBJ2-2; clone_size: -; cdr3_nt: TGTGCCAGCAGTTTGGGACAGGACTACTTTCCTGACACCGGGGAGCTGTTTTTT; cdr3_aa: CASSLGQDYFPDTGELFF
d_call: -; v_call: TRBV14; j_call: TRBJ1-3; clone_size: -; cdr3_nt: TGTGCCAGCAGCCAGGACACAAACACTGAATATTTT; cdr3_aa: CASSQDTNTEYF
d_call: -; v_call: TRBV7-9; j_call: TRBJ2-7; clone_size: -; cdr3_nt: TGTGCCAGCAGCCCCCAGGTAGGGGCCTACGAGCGGTACTTC; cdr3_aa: CASSPQVGAYERYF
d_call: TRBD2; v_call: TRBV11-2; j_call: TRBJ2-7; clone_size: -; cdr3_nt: TGTGTCAGCAGCTTGAGCGGGAGCTTCGCCTACGAGGAGTACTTC; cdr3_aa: CVSSLSGSFAYEEYF
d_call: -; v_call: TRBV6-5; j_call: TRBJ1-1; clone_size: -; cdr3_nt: TGTGTCAGCTTTAGATCGGGACCGAACACTGAAGCTTTCTTT; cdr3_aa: CVSFRSGPNTEAFF
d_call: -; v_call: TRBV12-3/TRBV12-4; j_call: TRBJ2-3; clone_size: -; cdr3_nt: TGTACCAGCAGTTATCAGCACACAGATACGCAGTATTTC; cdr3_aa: CTSSYQHTDTQYF
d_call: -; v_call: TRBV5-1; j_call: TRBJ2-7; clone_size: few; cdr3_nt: TGCGCCAGCAGCCCGAGCACTCGATCGTCTCACGAGCAGTACTTC; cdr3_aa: CASSPSTRSSHEQYF
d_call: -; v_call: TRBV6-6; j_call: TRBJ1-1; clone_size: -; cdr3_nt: TGTGCCAGCAGTTCTTTCGGGGGCCGCGCTGAAGCTTTCTTT; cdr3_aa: CASSSFGGRAEAFF
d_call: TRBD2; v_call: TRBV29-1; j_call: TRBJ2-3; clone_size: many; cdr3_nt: TGCAGTAGCCGGGGAGGGATAAGCACAGATACGCAGTATTTT; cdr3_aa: CSSRGGISTDTQYF
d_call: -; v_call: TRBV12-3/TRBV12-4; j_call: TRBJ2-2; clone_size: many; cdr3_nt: TGTGCCAGCAGCCGGGACGGACGAGGGACCGGGGAGCTGTTTTTT; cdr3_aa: CASSRDGRGTGELFF
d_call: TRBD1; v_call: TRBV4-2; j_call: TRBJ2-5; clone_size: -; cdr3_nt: TGTGCCAGCAGCCAGGGACAGGGCGATGAGGCCCAGTACTTC; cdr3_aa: CASSQGQGDEAQYF
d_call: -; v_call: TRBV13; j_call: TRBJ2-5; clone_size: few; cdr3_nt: TGTGCCAGCAGCTTCAGGGGGGAGAACCAAGAGACCCAGTACTTC; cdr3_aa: CASSFRGENQETQYF
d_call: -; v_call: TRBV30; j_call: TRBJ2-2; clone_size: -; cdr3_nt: TGTGCCTGGGGCGCGGGGAACACCGGGGAGCTGTTTTTT; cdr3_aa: CAWGAGNTGELFF
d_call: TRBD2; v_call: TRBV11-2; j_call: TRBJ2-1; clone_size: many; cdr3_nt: TGTGCCAGCAGCACAGGGACTAGCGGGATTAATGAGCAGTTCTTC; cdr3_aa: CASSTGTSGINEQFF
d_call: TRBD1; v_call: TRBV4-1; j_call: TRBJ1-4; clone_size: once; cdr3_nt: TGCGCCACCAACCAATCCCTGACAGGGGGAGTAGCTAATGAAAAACTGTTTTTT; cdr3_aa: CATNQSLTGGVANEKLFF
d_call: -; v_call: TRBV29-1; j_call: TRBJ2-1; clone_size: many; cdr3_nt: TGCAGCGCCGGAGGGACGTACAATGAGCAGTTCTTC; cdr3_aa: CSAGGTYNEQFF
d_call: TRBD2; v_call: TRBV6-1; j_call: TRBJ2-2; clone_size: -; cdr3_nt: TGTGCCAGCAGACGAGTAGCGGGAGGGCCGCCCACCGGGGAGCTGTTTTTT; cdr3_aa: CASRRVAGGPPTGELFF
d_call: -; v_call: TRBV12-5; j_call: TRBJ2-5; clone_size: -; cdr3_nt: TGTGCTAGTGGTCCCGGGACCTCCGAGACCCAGTACTTC; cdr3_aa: CASGPGTSETQYF
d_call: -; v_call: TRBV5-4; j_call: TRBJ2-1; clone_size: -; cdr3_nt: TGTGCCAGCAGCCAACCAACGGCGACGTACAATGAGCAGTTCTTC; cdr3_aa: CASSQPTATYNEQFF
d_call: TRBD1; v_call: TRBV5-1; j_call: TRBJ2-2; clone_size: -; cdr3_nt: TGCGCCAGCAGCCTGGCGGGACAGGGGGCGCGGACCGGGGAGCTGTTTTTT; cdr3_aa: CASSLAGQGARTGELFF
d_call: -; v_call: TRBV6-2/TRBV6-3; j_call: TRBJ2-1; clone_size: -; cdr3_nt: TGTGCCAGCAACGGGTACAATGAGCAGCTCTTC; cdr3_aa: CASNGYNEQLF
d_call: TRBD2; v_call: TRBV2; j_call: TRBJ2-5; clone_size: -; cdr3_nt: TGTGCCAGCAGTGAACGGGCGGGAGGCCCACGGCAGACCCAGTACTTC; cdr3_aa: CASSERAGGPRQTQYF
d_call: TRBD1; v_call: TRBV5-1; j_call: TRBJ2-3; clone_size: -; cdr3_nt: TGCGCCAACAGCTTCGAAACGACAGGGGGTGGCACAGATACGCAGTATTTT; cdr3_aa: CANSFETTGGGTDTQYF
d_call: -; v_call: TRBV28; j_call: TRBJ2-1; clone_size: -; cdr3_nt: TGTGCCAGCAACCTTAGGAATGAGCAGTTCTTC; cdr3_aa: CASNLRNEQFF
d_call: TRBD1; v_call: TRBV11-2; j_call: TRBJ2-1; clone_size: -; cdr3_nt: TGTGCCAGTAGCTGGGACAGGGCAAATGAGCGGTTCTTC; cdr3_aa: CASSWDRANERFF
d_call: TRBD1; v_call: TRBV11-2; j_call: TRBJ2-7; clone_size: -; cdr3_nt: TGTACCAGCAGCCGCCTCAGACAGGGTGTGATTCACGAGCAGTACTTC; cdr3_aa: CTSSRLRQGVIHEQYF
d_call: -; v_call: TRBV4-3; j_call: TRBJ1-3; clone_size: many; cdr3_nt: TGCGCCAGCAGCCAAGGGACAGTAGCCGTTGGAAACACCATATATTTT; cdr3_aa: CASSQGTVAVGNTIYF
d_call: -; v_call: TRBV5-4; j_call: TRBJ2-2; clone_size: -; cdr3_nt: TGTGCCAGCAGCTCCATGGTAGGAGGGCCCGGGGAGCTGTTTTTT; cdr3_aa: CASSSMVGGPGELFF
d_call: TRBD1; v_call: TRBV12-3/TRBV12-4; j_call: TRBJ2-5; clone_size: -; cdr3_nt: TGTGCCAGCAGTCCCGGGACAGCAAACGAGGAGACCCAGTACTTC; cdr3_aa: CASSPGTANEETQYF
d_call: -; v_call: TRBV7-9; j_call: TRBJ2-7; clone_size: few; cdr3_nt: TGTGCCAGCAGCCCGGGAGCAGCCCGGCAGTACTTC; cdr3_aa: CASSPGAARQYF
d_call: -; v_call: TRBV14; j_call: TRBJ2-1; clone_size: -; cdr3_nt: TGTGCCAGCAGCCAAGGCTTAGCGGATGAGCAGTTCTTC; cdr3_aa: CASSQGLADEQFF
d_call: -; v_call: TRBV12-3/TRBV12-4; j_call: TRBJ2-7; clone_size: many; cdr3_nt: TGTGCCAGCAGTAACTTACAATCCGGGACTGGGGACGAGCAGTACTTC; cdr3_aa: CASSNLQSGTGDEQYF
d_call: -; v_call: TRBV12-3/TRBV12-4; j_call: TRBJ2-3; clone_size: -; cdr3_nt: TGTGCCAGCATTTTACAGAGGGCAGATACGCAGTATTTT; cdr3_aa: CASILQRADTQYF
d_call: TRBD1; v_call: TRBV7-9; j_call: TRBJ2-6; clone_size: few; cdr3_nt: TGTGCCAGCAGCTTGTCAGGGACAGCTGGGGCCAACGTCCTGACTTTC; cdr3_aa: CASSLSGTAGANVLTF
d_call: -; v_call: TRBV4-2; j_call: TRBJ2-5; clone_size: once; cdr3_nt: TGTGCCAGCAGCCAAGCTTCGGGGTCGGGAGAGACCCAGTACTTC; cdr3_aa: CASSQASGSGETQYF
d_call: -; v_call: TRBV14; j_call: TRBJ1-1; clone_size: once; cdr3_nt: TGTGTCAGCAGCCAACGCGGCATCACTGAAGCTTTCTTT; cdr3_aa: CVSSQRGITEAFF
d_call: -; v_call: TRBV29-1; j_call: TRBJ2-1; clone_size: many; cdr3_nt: TGCAGGCTAGACGAAGGCTCCTACAATGAGCAGTTCTTC; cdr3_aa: CRLDEGSYNEQFF
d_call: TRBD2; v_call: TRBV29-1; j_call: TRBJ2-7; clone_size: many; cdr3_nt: TGCAGCACACAGACTAGCGGCTCCTACGAGCAGTACTTC; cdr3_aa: CSTQTSGSYEQYF
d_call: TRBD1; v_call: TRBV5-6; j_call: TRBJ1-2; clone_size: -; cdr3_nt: TGTGCCAGCAGCAGCGGGCAGGGGGCCACTTACATCTTC; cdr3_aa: CASSSGQGATYIF
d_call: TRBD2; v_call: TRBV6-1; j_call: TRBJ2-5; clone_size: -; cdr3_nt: TGTGCCAGCAGTGAAACCACTAGCGGACAAGAGACCCAGTACTTC; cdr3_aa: CASSETTSGQETQYF
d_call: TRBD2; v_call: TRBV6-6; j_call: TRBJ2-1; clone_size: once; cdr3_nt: TGTGCCAGCACCCCCCCCGTGACTAGCGGGAGATTAGGGCAGTTCTTC; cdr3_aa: CASTPPVTSGRLGQFF
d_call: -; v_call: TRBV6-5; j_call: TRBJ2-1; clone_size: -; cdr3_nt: TGTGCCAGCAGCCAGGGGCGAACTTTGGCTTACAATGAGCAGTTCTTC; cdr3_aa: CASSQGRTLAYNEQFF
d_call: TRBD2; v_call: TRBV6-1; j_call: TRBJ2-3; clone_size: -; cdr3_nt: TGTGCCAGCAATGAACGGGGACTAGCGGGACTCACAGATACGCAGTATTTT; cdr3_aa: CASNERGLAGLTDTQYF
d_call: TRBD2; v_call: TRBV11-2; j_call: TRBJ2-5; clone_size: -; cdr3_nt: TGTGCCAGCAGCTTCCCTGACAGTGGACTAGCGGGACAAGAGACCCAGTACTTC; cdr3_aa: CASSFPDSGLAGQETQYF
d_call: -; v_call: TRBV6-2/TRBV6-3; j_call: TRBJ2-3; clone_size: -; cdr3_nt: TGTGTCAGCAGTCCCTTCAGGAGGACAGATACGCAGTATTTT; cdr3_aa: CVSSPFRRTDTQYF
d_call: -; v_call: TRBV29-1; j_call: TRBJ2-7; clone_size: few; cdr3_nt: TGCAGCGCCTCGAGCTCCTACGAGCAGTACTTC; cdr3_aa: CSASSSYEQYF
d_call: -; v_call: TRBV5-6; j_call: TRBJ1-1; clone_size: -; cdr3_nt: TGTGCCAGCAGCCTGAGTGCCGAGGTGAGCACTGAAGCTTTCTTT; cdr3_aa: CASSLSAEVSTEAFF